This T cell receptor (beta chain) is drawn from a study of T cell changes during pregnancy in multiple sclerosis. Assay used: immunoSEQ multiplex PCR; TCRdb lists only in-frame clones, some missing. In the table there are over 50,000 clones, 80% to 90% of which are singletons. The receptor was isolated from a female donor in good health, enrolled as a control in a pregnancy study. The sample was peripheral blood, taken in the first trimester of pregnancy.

The CDR3 DNA sequence: TGTGCCAGCAGTTACATAAGCGCCGACTACGAGCAGTACTTC. Its translation is CASSYISADYEQYF. The rearrangement joins TRBV6-5 to TRBJ2-7; D call uncertain. V lost 2 bases and J lost 3, with 11 bases in between. Germline-derived CDR1 and CDR2 are MNHEY and SVGAGI. The CDR3 is 14 residues long.